This is a list of T cell receptor beta chains from one sample in a study of T cell responses to AZD1222 COVID-19 vaccine. Clones were read by immunoSEQ multiplex PCR, and TCRdb kept only the in-frame ones, dropping some. The data hold 200,000 to 250,000 clones, with roughly 94% observed a single time. Sample: peripheral blood, taken 28 days after the second dose of the MenACWY control vaccine. Receptor source: an adult who received the MenACWY meningococcal vaccine as a control. Each CDR3 is given with its conserved first and last residue. A D gene is named only where the DNA matches it firmly. Some rows have no size entry. The others give once, few or many, or a class for an expanded clone.

J	size	V	D	length	CDR3	DNA
TRBJ1-2	.	TRBV5-8	.	13	CASSLLRTYGYTF	TGTGCCAGCAGCTTGCTCAGGACCTATGGCTACACCTTC
TRBJ2-7	.	TRBV27	TRBD1	15	CASSLGQGSAYEQYF	TGTGCCAGCAGTTTAGGACAGGGGTCAGCCTACGAGCAGTACTTC
TRBJ2-7	.	TRBV19	.	14	CASSMVGGTYEQYF	TGTGCCAGTAGTATGGTGGGGGGCACCTACGAGCAGTACTTC
TRBJ2-7	.	TRBV9	TRBD2	15	CASSVASGSAYEQYF	TGTGCCAGCAGCGTAGCAAGCGGGAGTGCCTACGAGCAGTACTTC
TRBJ1-4	.	TRBV6-1	.	15	CASSERRATNEKLFF	TGTGCCAGCAGTGAGCGTCGGGCAACTAATGAAAAACTGTTTTTT
TRBJ2-2	.	TRBV3-1/TRBV3-2	TRBD2	13	CASSQGGAGELFF	TGTGCCAGCAGCCAGGGGGGGGCCGGGGAGCTGTTTTTT
TRBJ1-1	.	TRBV29-1	.	12	CSVEPRVTEAFF	TGCAGCGTTGAACCCAGGGTAACTGAAGCTTTCTTT
TRBJ1-5	.	TRBV28	.	17	CASSSLPIQGQLGPQHF	TGTGCCAGCAGTTCCCTCCCGATACAGGGCCAATTAGGGCCCCAGCATTTT
TRBJ2-5	once	TRBV6-5	.	13	CASITGLVETQYF	TGTGCCAGCATTACAGGTCTAGTTGAGACCCAGTACTTC
TRBJ1-3	.	TRBV14	.	11	CASSQGNTIYF	TGTGCCAGCAGCCAAGGGAACACCATATATTTT
TRBJ2-1	.	TRBV11-3	TRBD2	14	CASSLGGSYNEQFF	TGTGCCAGCAGCTTAGGCGGGAGCTACAATGAGCAGTTCTTC
TRBJ2-1	once	TRBV28	TRBD1	14	CASKSGQVWDEQFF	TGTGCCAGCAAATCGGGACAGGTATGGGATGAGCAGTTCTTC
TRBJ2-1	.	TRBV7-2	.	15	CASSLGQSPYNEQFF	TGTGCCAGCAGTCTAGGACAGAGCCCCTACAATGAGCAGTTCTTC
TRBJ1-5	once	TRBV5-1	.	15	CASSLGQYSNQPQHF	TGCGCCAGCAGCTTGGGACAGTACAGCAATCAGCCCCAGCATTTT
TRBJ1-1	.	TRBV6-5	.	13	CASRQTENTEAFF	TGTGCCAGCAGACAAACGGAGAACACTGAAGCTTTCTTT
TRBJ1-5	.	TRBV3-1/TRBV3-2	.	14	CASSQGGRDQPQHF	TGTGCCAGCAGCCAAGGGGGGAGGGATCAGCCCCAGCATTTT
TRBJ2-7	.	TRBV28	TRBD2	16	CATTPPTSGRVYEQYF	TGTGCCACCACCCCTCCGACTAGCGGGAGGGTCTACGAGCAGTACTTC
TRBJ1-1	.	TRBV19	.	16	CASSIGSGRWDTEAFF	TGTGCCAGTAGTATTGGGAGCGGACGGTGGGACACTGAAGCTTTCTTT
TRBJ1-1	.	TRBV7-8	.	13	CASSLEMGSEAFF	TGTGCCAGCAGCTTAGAAATGGGTTCTGAAGCTTTCTTT
TRBJ1-2	.	TRBV28	.	12	CASSSRNYGYTF	TGTGCCAGCAGTTCTCGGAACTATGGCTACACCTTC
TRBJ2-1	.	TRBV2	TRBD2	14	CASSTLREGNEQFF	TGTGCCAGCAGTACCCTAAGGGAGGGCAATGAGCAGTTCTTC
TRBJ1-4	.	TRBV28	.	13	CASRTVPNEKLFF	TGTGCCAGCAGGACAGTCCCGAATGAAAAACTGTTTTTT
TRBJ2-3	.	TRBV7-2	TRBD2	16	CASSLAGGPNTDTQYF	TGTGCCAGCAGTTTAGCGGGAGGGCCGAACACAGATACGCAGTATTTT
TRBJ2-7	.	TRBV11-1	.	14	CASRLDRLAHEQYF	TGTGCCAGCCGCTTGGACCGATTGGCCCACGAGCAGTACTTC
TRBJ2-7	.	TRBV5-1	TRBD2	14	CASSIAGTNHEQYF	TGCGCCAGCTCTATAGCGGGAACGAACCACGAGCAGTACTTC
TRBJ1-2	.	TRBV19	.	15	CASSILDSPTYASTF	TGTGCCAGTAGTATACTGGACAGCCCAACCTATGCTTCCACCTTC
TRBJ2-3	.	TRBV19	.	13	CASSMTGGHTQYF	TGTGCCAGTAGTATGACCGGGGGGCATACGCAGTATTTT
TRBJ2-1	.	TRBV6-1	.	16	CASSDIVRGSYNEQFF	TGTGCCAGCAGTGATATAGTTAGGGGCTCCTACAATGAGCAGTTCTTC
TRBJ2-7	.	TRBV6-1	.	13	CASSDFLSYEQYF	TGTGCCAGCAGTGATTTTCTCTCCTACGAGCAGTACTTC
TRBJ2-6	.	TRBV9	.	16	CASSGHGIPGANVLTF	TGTGCCAGCAGCGGACACGGGATCCCTGGGGCCAACGTCCTGACTTTC
TRBJ2-7	.	TRBV3-1/TRBV3-2	.	14	CASSQIGQTYEQYF	TGTGCCAGCAGCCAGATCGGACAGACCTACGAGCAGTACTTC
TRBJ1-2	few	TRBV6-9	.	16	CASSSLAVTANYGYTF	TGTGCCAGCAGTTCCCTGGCAGTTACCGCTAACTATGGCTACACCTTC
TRBJ2-7	.	TRBV3-1/TRBV3-2	.	15	CASSQDRKGPYEQYF	TGTGCCAGCAGCCAAGATCGGAAAGGTCCCTACGAGCAGTACTTC
TRBJ2-7	.	TRBV4-3	.	13	CASSPGRDYEQYF	TGCGCCAGCAGCCCGGGACGGGACTACGAGCAGTACTTC
TRBJ1-4	.	TRBV27	TRBD1	14	CASSSRAGGRKLFF	TGTGCCAGCAGTTCGAGGGCAGGGGGTAGAAAACTGTTTTTT
TRBJ2-7	.	TRBV6-8	.	16	CASKQMLPPIKYEQYF	TGTGCCAGCAAGCAAATGCTCCCGCCCATCAAGTACGAGCAGTACTTC
TRBJ2-6	once	TRBV14	.	16	CASSHGQFSGANVLTF	TGTGCCAGCAGCCACGGACAGTTCTCTGGGGCCAACGTCCTGACTTTC
TRBJ2-1	.	TRBV7-9	TRBD2	14	CASTPSGTNNEQFF	TGTGCCAGCACCCCTAGCGGGACCAACAATGAGCAGTTCTTC
TRBJ1-1	.	TRBV24-1	TRBD1	17	CATSAAGTGDGNTEAFF	TGTGCCACCAGTGCTGCTGGGACAGGGGATGGGAACACTGAAGCTTTCTTT
TRBJ2-1	.	TRBV6-6	.	13	CASSWTGHNEQFF	TGTGCCAGCAGCTGGACTGGTCACAATGAGCAGTTCTTC
TRBJ1-1	.	TRBV19	.	14	CASSRRTPVAEAFF	TGTGCCAGTAGTCGTCGGACCCCGGTTGCTGAAGCTTTCTTT
TRBJ1-6	.	TRBV9	TRBD1	15	CASSATGVSNSPLHF	TGTGCCAGCAGCGCCACAGGGGTCTCTAATTCACCCCTCCACTTT
TRBJ2-1	once	TRBV5-4	TRBD2	17	CASSLVWTSGRAGEQFF	TGTGCCAGCAGCTTGGTGTGGACTAGCGGGAGGGCCGGAGAGCAGTTCTTC
TRBJ2-1	.	TRBV7-2	TRBD2	16	CASRDSLAGGNNEQFF	TGTGCCAGCAGGGATTCACTAGCGGGGGGGAACAATGAGCAGTTCTTC
TRBJ2-3	.	TRBV6-5	.	15	CASSYSVQPGDTQYF	TGTGCCAGCAGTTACTCGGTCCAACCAGGGGATACGCAGTATTTT
TRBJ2-3	.	TRBV2	.	15	CASRDLAFSTDTQYF	TGTGCCAGCAGAGATTTAGCGTTTAGCACAGATACGCAGTATTTT
TRBJ2-7	few	TRBV20-1	TRBD1	19	CSASLRKNDGTAIYYEQYF	TGCAGTGCTAGTCTCCGAAAAAACGACGGGACAGCTATTTACTACGAGCAGTACTTC
TRBJ1-2	few	TRBV7-9	.	13	CASSFVSNYGYTF	TGTGCCAGCAGCTTCGTGTCCAACTATGGCTACACCTTC
TRBJ2-3	once	TRBV7-8	TRBD1	14	CASSRTGDTDTQYF	TGTGCCAGCAGCAGGACAGGGGACACAGATACGCAGTATTTT
TRBJ1-5	.	TRBV30	.	14	CAWSDVGIGQPQHF	TGTGCCTGGAGTGATGTAGGGATTGGTCAGCCCCAGCATTTT
TRBJ2-2	once	TRBV12-3/TRBV12-4	.	13	CASSFGAGGELFF	TGTGCCAGCTCCTTTGGGGCAGGCGGGGAGCTGTTTTTT
TRBJ2-7	.	TRBV10-3	.	12	CAISRQDYEQYF	TGTGCCATCAGTAGACAGGACTACGAGCAGTACTTC
TRBJ2-7	.	TRBV18	TRBD1	14	CASSRDRGLKEQYF	TGTGCCAGCTCACGGGACAGGGGGCTAAAGGAGCAGTACTTC
TRBJ2-7	once	TRBV3-1/TRBV3-2	TRBD2	19	CASSQEPRPGTSGTYEQYF	TGTGCCAGCAGCCAAGAGCCCAGGCCCGGGACTAGCGGTACCTACGAGCAGTACTTC